A single sample is the source of the 11 T cell receptor beta chains below, sequenced in a study of T cell responses to AZD1222 COVID-19 vaccine. Assay: immunoSEQ multiplex PCR; the TCRdb copy retains only in-frame clones and omits some. The sample records around 270,000 clones, around 93% being singletons. The material sequenced was peripheral blood, taken 28 days after the second AZD1222 dose. These receptors originate from an adult who received the AZD1222 COVID-19 vaccine.

V and J are TRBV28 and TRBJ1-2; 9 bases line up with TRBD1. Looked up from germline, CDR1 is MDHEN and CDR2 is SYDVKM. CDR3 size: 17 residues. J gave up 5 bases and V 7 bases, and 17 bases lay outside the gene matches. The CDR3 spells CASTLRTVGTGNYGYTF. The CDR3 coding sequence is TGTGCCAGCACCCTACGAACGGTTGGGACAGGGAATTATGGCTACACCTTC.

This clone has only a few counts. The rearrangement uses TRBV18 and TRBJ1-6; D may be TRBD1 (5 bases). V was clipped by 6 bases and J by 10 bases, with 16 bases between them. Per the germline V gene, CDR1 is KGHSH and CDR2 is LQKENI. This CDR3 region has 14 residues. The CDR3 region is CASSHGGGESPLHF. The CDR3 region has the DNA TGTGCCAGCTCCCACGGGGGGGGAGAGTCACCCCTCCACTTT.

The rearrangement links TRBV12-3 or TRBV12-4 to TRBJ2-7; unclear D gene. Trimming removed 8 bases from V and 1 base from J, with 9 bases in between. The CDR3 is made up of 12 amino acids. CDR3 coding DNA: TGTGCCAGCCTCGGGTTGTCCTACGAGCAGTACTTC. Protein sequence: CASLGLSYEQYF.

The rearrangement uses TRBV19 and TRBJ1-5; D might be TRBD1 (6 bases). V dropped 3 bases and J dropped 1 base, with 10 bases sitting between them. CDR3 length equals 15 residues. Germline CDR1 reads LNHDA; CDR2 reads SQIVND (reference sequence). CDR3 coding DNA: TGTGCCAGTAGTATCTTACAGGGAAGCAATCAGCCCCAGCATTTT. Translation: CASSILQGSNQPQHF.

V gene TRBV5-1 combines with J gene TRBJ2-5; the match to TRBD1 covers 11 bases. The CDR3 runs to 14 residues. The germline V gene encodes CDR1 SGHRS and CDR2 YFSETQ. Trimming cost V 5 bases and J 4 bases; bases outside gene matches: 4. Written as DNA, the CDR3 is TGCGCCAGCAGTGACGGGACAGGGGGAGAGACCCAGTACTTC. Translation: CASSDGTGGETQYF.

The chain is built from TRBV27 and TRBJ1-1, with TRBD1 matching 7 bases. The junction had 2 bases not matched to a gene; V was cut back by 0 bases and J by 1 base. In germline, CDR1 is MNHEY, CDR2 SMNVEV (reference sequence). CDR3 length: 15 residues. The CDR3 loop is CASSLSRDRNTEAFF. CDR3 sequence (DNA): TGTGCCAGCAGTTTATCAAGGGACAGGAACACTGAAGCTTTCTTT.

Only one count was recorded for this clone. The CDR3 region is CASSYAILRGYNEQFF. DNA for the CDR3: TGTGCCAGCAGTTACGCGATACTACGGGGCTACAATGAGCAGTTCTTC. This chain uses TRBV6-2 or TRBV6-3 with TRBJ2-1; D may be TRBD2 (5 bases). Germline V CDR1 and CDR2: MNHEY, SVGEGT. The V end lost 2 bases, the J end lost 3 bases, and 14 bases lay between the germline ends. The CDR3 has 16 residues.

The V and J genes are TRBV7-8 and TRBJ1-4; D is unclear. Germline lookup yields CDR1 SGHVS and CDR2 FQNEAQ. CDR3 length equals 14 residues. V was pared by 5 bases and J by 0 bases, with 7 bases between. This CDR3 reads CASSQYATNEKLFF. The CDR3 region has the DNA TGTGCCAGCAGCCAATATGCAACTAATGAAAAACTGTTTTTT.

This clone was detected once. This rearrangement joins TRBV29-1 to TRBJ1-2, with 8 bases identical to TRBD1. Germline trimming cut 2 bases from V and 4 bases from J; bases unmatched to any gene: 3. This CDR3 has 13 residues. Looked up from germline, CDR1 is SQVTM and CDR2 is ANQGSEA. The CDR3 spells CSVERGQGYGYTF. For the CDR3, the DNA is TGCAGCGTTGAAAGAGGACAGGGCTATGGCTACACCTTC.

J is TRBJ1-2 and V is TRBV19, with 8 bases identical to TRBD1. Germline CDR1 reads LNHDA; CDR2 reads SQIVND (reference sequence). The J segment lost 3 bases and the V segment lost 7 bases, leaving 1 base of the junction unmatched. The CDR3 is 12 amino acids. The CDR3 DNA is TGTGCCAGTACAGGGGGCGACTATGGCTACACCTTC. It encodes CASTGGDYGYTF.

The V and J genes are TRBV7-7 and TRBJ2-5; TRBD2 agrees at 14 bases. CDR1 is SSHAT, CDR2 FNYEAQ, per germline (reference sequence). V gave up 4 bases and J gave up 7 bases; unmatched junction bases: 11. The CDR3 is 17 amino acids. This CDR3 is CASSSGLAGGGGGTQYF. In DNA form, the CDR3 reads TGTGCCAGCAGCTCCGGACTAGCGGGAGGAGGGGGTGGGACCCAGTACTTC.